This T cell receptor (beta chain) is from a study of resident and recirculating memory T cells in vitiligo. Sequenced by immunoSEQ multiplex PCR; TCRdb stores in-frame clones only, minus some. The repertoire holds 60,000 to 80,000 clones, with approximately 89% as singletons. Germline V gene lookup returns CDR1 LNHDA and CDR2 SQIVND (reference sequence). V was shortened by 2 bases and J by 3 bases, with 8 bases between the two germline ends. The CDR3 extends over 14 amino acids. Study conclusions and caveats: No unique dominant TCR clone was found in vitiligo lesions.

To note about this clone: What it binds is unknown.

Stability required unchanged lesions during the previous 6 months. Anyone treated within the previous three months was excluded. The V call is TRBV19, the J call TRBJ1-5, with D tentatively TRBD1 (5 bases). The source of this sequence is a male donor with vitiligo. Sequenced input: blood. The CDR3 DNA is TGTGCCAGTAGTATAACAGGTTCCAATCAGCCCCAGCATTTT. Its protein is CASSITGSNQPQHF.